The subject of this entry is one T cell receptor beta chain. Its antigen is unidentified. V gave up 3 bases and J gave up 5 bases; unmatched junction bases: 7. This CDR3 has 15 amino acids. The germline CDR1 and CDR2 sequences are SGHKS and YYEKEE (reference sequence). This sample stems from a study of shared clonotypes between healthy human individuals. Study-level results: Sorted-subset sequencing was shown by rarefaction to be incomplete despite large depth.

Every subset's genomic DNA went evenly onto several immunoSEQ plates. Assay used: immunoSEQ multiplex PCR; TCRdb lists only in-frame clones, some missing. The repertoire holds some 1,600,000 clones, 95% to 99% seen once, with roughly 0.45% in the top ten. Only Caucasian adults living in Nashville, Tennessee served as donors. This TCR was sampled from a man aged 30 to 45 in good health. Sequencing used naive CD4+ T cells sorted from blood. As for subset: CD45RA+ positively selected. The genes are TRBV5-5 and TRBJ2-2; 7 positions agree with TRBD2. The CDR3 DNA reads TGTGCCAGCAGCTGGGAGGGACTCCTAACCGGGGAGCTGTTTTTT. Protein: CASSWEGLLTGELFF.